This TCR beta chain was recorded in a study of PD-1 blockade in classical Hodgkin lymphoma. With regard to this clone: The antigen is undetermined.

Time point indicated: newly diagnosed, previously untreated cHL patient sample. Comparator PBMCs were from newly diagnosed, untreated classical Hodgkin lymphoma. The data were produced by immunoSEQ multiplex PCR, yet TCRdb's version contains in-frame clones alone and is incomplete. The table shows roughly 70,000 clones, with about 94% occurring only once. Per germline, CDR1 SNHLY and CDR2 FYNNEI. V dropped 4 bases and J dropped 4 bases, with 16 bases sitting between them. The CDR3 totals 15 residues. Broader study findings: Sources of repertoire differences remain undefined, possibly disease activity or prior therapy. Newly diagnosed patients were said to have less baseline TCR diversity than healthy donors did.

The V call is TRBV2, the J call TRBJ1-2; D may be TRBD1 (5 bases). The specimen sequenced was peripheral blood mononuclear cells (PBMCs). This clonotype was obtained from a human donor with classical Hodgkin lymphoma. This chain's CDR3 is CASSVLSGGGYGYTF. In DNA form, the CDR3 reads TGTGCCAGCAGTGTCTTGAGTGGGGGTGGCTATGGCTACACCTTC.